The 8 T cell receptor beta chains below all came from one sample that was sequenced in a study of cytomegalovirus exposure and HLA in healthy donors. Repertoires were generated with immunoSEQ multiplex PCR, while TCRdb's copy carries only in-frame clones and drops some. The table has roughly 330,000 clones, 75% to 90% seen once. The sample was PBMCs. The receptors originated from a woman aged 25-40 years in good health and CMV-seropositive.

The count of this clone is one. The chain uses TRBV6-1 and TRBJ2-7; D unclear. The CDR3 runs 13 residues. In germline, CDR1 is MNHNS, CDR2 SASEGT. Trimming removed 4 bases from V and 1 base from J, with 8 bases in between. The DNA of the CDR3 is TGTGCCAGCAGTGTAGAAACATCCTACGAGCAGTACTTC. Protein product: CASSVETSYEQYF.

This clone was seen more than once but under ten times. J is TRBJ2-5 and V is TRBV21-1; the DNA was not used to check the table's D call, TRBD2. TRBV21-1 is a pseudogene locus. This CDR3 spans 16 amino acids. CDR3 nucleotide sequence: TGTGCCAGCAGCGACTCCCGGCGGGGAGTCCGGGAGACCCAGTACTTC. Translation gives CASSDSRRGVRETQYF.

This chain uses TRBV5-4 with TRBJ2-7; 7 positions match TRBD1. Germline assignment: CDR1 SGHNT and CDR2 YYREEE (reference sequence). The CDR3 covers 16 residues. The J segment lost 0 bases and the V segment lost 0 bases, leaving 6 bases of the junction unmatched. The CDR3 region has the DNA TGTGCCAGCAGCTTGGAAACGGGACAGAGCTCCTACGAGCAGTACTTC. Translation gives CASSLETGQSSYEQYF.

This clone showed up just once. This chain's CDR3 is CASRIGLAYNEQFF. The CDR3 coding sequence is TGTGCCAGCAGAATTGGACTAGCCTACAATGAGCAGTTCTTC. V is TRBV6-5 and J is TRBJ2-1; 7 positions agree with TRBD2. CDR3 length: 14 residues. Germline V lookup: CDR1 MNHEY, CDR2 SVGAGI. Trimming at V came to 6 bases and at J to 2 bases, leaving 4 bases not matched to a gene.

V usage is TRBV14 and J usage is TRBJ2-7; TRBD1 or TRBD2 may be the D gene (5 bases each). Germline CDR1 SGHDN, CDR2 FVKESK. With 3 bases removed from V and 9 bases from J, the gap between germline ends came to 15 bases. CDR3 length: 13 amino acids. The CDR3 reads CASSHAGPQGQYF. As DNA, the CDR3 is TGTGCCAGCAGCCATGCGGGCCCTCAGGGGCAGTACTTC. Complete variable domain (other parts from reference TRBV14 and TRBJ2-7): EAGVTQFPSHSVIEKGQTVTLRCDPISGHDNLYWYRRVMGKEIKFLLHFVKESKQDESGMPNNRFLAERTGGTYSTLKVQPAELEDSGVYFCASSHAGPQGQYFGPGTRLTVT.

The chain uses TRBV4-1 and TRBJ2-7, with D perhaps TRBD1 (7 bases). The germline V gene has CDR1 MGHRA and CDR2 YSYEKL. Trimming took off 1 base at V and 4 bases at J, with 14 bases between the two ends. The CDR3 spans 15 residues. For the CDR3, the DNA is TGCGCCAGCAGCCAAGGGGGGGACAGTAGGTACGAGCAGTACTTC. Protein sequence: CASSQGGDSRYEQYF.

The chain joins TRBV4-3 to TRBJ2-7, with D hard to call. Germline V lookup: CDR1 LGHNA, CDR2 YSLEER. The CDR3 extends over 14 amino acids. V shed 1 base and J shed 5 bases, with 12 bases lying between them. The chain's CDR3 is CASSQVLGADEQYF. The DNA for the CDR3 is TGCGCCAGCAGCCAAGTTTTGGGCGCAGACGAGCAGTACTTC.

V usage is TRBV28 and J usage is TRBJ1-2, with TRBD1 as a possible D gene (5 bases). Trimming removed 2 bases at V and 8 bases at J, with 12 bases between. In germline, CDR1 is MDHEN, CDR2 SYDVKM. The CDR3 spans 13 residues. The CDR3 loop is CASSLQGLGGYTF. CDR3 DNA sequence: TGTGCCAGCAGTTTACAGGGTCTAGGGGGCTACACCTTC.